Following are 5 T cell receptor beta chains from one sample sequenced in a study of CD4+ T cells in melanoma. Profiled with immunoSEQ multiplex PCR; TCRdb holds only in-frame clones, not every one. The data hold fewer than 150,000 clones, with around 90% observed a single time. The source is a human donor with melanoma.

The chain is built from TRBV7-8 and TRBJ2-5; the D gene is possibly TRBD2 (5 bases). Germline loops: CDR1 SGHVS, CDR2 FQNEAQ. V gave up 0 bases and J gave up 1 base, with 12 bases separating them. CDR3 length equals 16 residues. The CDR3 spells CASSLAGSGGQETQYF. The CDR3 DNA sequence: TGTGCCAGCAGCTTAGCGGGGTCAGGAGGCCAAGAGACCCAGTACTTC.

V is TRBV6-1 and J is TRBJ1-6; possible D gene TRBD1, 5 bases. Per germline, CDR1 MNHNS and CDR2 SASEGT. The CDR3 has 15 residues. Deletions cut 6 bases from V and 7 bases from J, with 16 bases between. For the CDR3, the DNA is TGTGCCAGCAGGGGGGGTACCGCGGGGAATTCACCCCTCCACTTT. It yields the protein CASRGGTAGNSPLHF.

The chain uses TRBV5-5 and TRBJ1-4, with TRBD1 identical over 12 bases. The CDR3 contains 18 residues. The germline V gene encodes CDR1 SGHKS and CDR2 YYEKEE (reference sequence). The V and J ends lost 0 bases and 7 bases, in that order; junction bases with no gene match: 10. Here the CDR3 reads CASSLEGQGARLTEKLFF. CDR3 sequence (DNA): TGTGCCAGCAGCTTGGAGGGACAGGGGGCTAGGTTAACTGAAAAACTGTTTTTT. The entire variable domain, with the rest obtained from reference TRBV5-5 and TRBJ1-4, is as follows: DAGVTQSPTHLIKTRGQQVTLRCSPISGHKSVSWYQQVLGQGPQFIFQYYEKEERGRGNFPDRFSARQFPNYSSELNVNALLLGDSALYLCASSLEGQGARLTEKLFFGSGTQLSVL.

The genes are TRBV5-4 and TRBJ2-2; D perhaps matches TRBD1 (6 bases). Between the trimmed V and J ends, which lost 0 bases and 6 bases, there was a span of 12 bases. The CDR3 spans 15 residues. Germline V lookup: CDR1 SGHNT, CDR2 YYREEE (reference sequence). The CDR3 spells CASSLVGARPGELFF. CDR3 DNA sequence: TGTGCCAGCAGCTTGGTGGGGGCTCGACCCGGGGAGCTGTTTTTT. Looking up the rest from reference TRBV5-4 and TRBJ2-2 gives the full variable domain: ETGVTQSPTHLIKTRGQQVTLRCSSQSGHNTVSWYQQALGQGPQFIFQYYREEENGRGNFPPRFSGLQFPNYSSELNVNALELDDSALYLCASSLVGARPGELFFGEGSRLTVL.

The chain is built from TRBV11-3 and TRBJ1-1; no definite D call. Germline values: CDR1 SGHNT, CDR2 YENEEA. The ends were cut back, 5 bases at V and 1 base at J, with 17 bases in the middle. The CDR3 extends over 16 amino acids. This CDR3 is CASSIPAGYGNTEAFF. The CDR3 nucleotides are TGTGCCAGCAGCATACCAGCGGGGTATGGGAACACTGAAGCTTTCTTT. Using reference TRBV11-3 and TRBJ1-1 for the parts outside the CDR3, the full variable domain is EAGVVQSPRYKIIEKKQPVAFWCNPISGHNTLYWYLQNLGQGPELLIRYENEEAVDDSQLPKDRFSAERLKGVDSTLKIQPAELGDSAVYLCASSIPAGYGNTEAFFGQGTRLTVV.